The clone carrying this T cell receptor beta chain was detected ten times or more. Its antigen is currently unknown. This sample is part of a study of T cells in Graves' hyperthyroidism and ophthalmopathy. Regarding the study as a whole: Researchers found most expanded thyroid clonotypes above 0.001 in blood as well.

Clinicians diagnosed patients from clinical symptoms, serum thyroxine and TRAb, thyroid ultrasound and orbital computed tomography. Germline V gene data show CDR1 as SQVTM and CDR2 as ANQGSEA. The CDR3 has 12 residues. The V gene lost 1 base and the J gene lost 7 bases, with 8 bases spanning the gap. Amplification yielded TCR beta CDR3 regions, with RNA transcripts as the source. The HTBI primer set drove a first-round RT-PCR of the TCR CDR3. TCRdb reprocessed the multiplex PCR reads via MiXCR and lists one record per CDR3 protein. The repertoire consists of 250,000 to 300,000 distinct CDR3 sequences, with about 14% occurring once and the leading ten covering 6.5% to 10%.

This receptor was obtained from a woman between 25 and 40 years old with Graves' hyperthyroidism that later progressed to Graves' ophthalmopathy. The V gene is TRBV29-1, the J gene TRBJ2-1; no clear D. Sequencing was done on a sample of blood. The CDR3 DNA reads as TGCAGCGTTGAAGGTAAACGGAATGAGCAGTTCTTC. Amino acids: CSVEGKRNEQFF.